Sequencing of this T cell receptor beta chain was carried out in a study of blood T cells in healthy people across ages (dated by TCRdb to the mid-2010s). Looking at the study overall: In model experiments, template switching captured roughly one uniquely barcoded TCR beta cDNA molecule for every two T cells. Age-related changes in TCR beta repertoire diversity were measured in the study by deep sequencing normalized with unique cDNA molecular identifiers. The donors were split into four age groups: young (average about 15 years), middle-aged (roughly 39), aged (over 55) and long-lived (roughly 77). To avoid experimental bias, donors of different ages were distributed randomly across sequencing lanes. Using the same blood draw, the study looked at two additional independent replicas of 1 million unique cDNA reads for two donors, one aged 18 to 30 and the other aged 80 or older. The research as a whole found: As age increased, observed TCR beta diversity per million T cells dropped in a roughly linear way, and a significant reduction was already evident by age about 40. Bulk unsorted PBMC profiling prevented conclusive comparison of naive and antigen-experienced compartments. Because donor CMV infection status was unknown, age-related changes in expanded clonotypes were potentially confounded. The long-lived group showed more naive CD4+ T cells, fewer expanded clones and increased TCR diversity than the aged group, suggesting age selection. Estimates of total diversity based on one million sequenced T cells were regarded as lower bounds and as underestimates. Observed TCR beta diversity correlated strongly with the percentage of naive T cells measured by flow cytometry.

Spanning cysteine to phenylalanine, the CDR3 consists of 13 amino acids. The entry retains the CDR3 DNA only, 39 bases that are in frame from base 1. Trimming takes 5 bases from V and 5 bases from J, and the germline ends sit 12 bases apart. CDR1 and CDR2 are read off the germline V gene as ENHRY and SYGVKD. The library came from 5' RACE. TCRdb lists the instrument as Illumina HiSeq 2500. A second PCR of about 7 to 12 cycles was run with a J-beta primer mix and a sample-barcoded 5' primer. Each TCR beta cDNA molecule received a unique molecular identifier from a template-switch 5' adaptor carrying 12 random nucleotides. Each sample yielded at least 3 million CDR3-containing paired-end reads. All of the RNA was converted into first-strand cDNA using the Mint cDNA synthesis kit, with a TRBC-specific oligonucleotide serving as the primer. Following uracil-DNA glycosylase treatment, a first 18-cycle PCR with universal primers M1SS and BC2_uni_R was performed on all cDNA. The paper's data handling went like this. Normalization of each sample was performed by random selection of 1 million high-quality reads, each carrying a distinct molecular identifier. Instead of being binned into consensus sequences, reads that shared molecular identifiers were thrown out. MiTCR, set to a Q25 quality threshold and the strictest error-elimination algorithm, was used for CDR3 identification, clonotype clustering and error correction. A nonparametric unseen species model using Euler transformation provided a lower-bound estimate of total TCR beta diversity. TCRdb redid the processing of the public reads, applying fastp at Q25 and MiXCR, and retained in-frame beta chains. CDR3 protein duplicates are merged, each entry listing the most common genes and DNA. The V and J calls shown here were made by TCRdb, not taken from the authors' results. The sample records 1.5 million to 2 million distinct CDR3 sequences, roughly a third of which are singletons. The top ten hold approximately 10% of the sample.

The 39 donors, aged about 6 to 90 years, were systemically healthy Caucasian individuals from Russia. Each donor gave around 9 milliliters of peripheral blood, collected into EDTA-treated Vacutainer tubes. Ficoll-Paque density-gradient centrifugation was used to isolate PBMCs, with at least 7 million per sample. Trizol reagent was used to extract total RNA from the PBMCs, yielding at least 5 micrograms per sample. Naive CD45RAhigh/CD27high T cell percentages were measured by flow cytometry on a PBMC aliquot from every donor. A note on this clonotype: The target of this receptor is not known. No base quality information exists; no much larger clone differs at one position.

The sequenced sample was blood. The sequence derives from a woman aged 25 to 39 in good health. The V and J genes are TRBV10-3 and TRBJ2-5, and perhaps TRBD1 as D gene, on 6 matching bases. The nucleotide sequence is given as TGTGCCATCAGTACCACCCAGGGGGAGACCCAGTACTTC. Translated, it reads CAISTTQGETQYF.